The table lists the clone carrying this TCR beta chain with a few counts. Its antigen is unknown. The data are from a study of cytomegalovirus exposure and HLA in healthy donors. Study-wide background: The 100 to 150 validation repertoires and the approximately 640 first-cohort repertoires shared a platform, a later analysis reported. Notes on the study in general: Subsequent analysis revealed that first-cohort TCR clusters tended to co-occur in the 120 or so validation repertoires.

Profiling relied on immunoSEQ multiplex PCR, and the TCRdb table lists in-frame clones only, not all of them. The data contain under 200,000 clones, 91% of them seen just once; the ten biggest clones take up around 2.7%. Losses at the gene ends were 4 bases for V and 8 bases for J; bases not matched to a gene: 8. The CDR3 sequence is 14 residues long. Germline V gives CDR1 GTSNPN, CDR2 SVGIG (reference sequence). The receptor was isolated from a woman aged 18-29 years in good health and CMV-seropositive. The V gene is TRBV30, the J gene TRBJ1-4; 9 nucleotides agree with TRBD1. The sample comprised PBMCs. The CDR3, as DNA: TGTGCCTGGACCCAGACAGGGGGTAGCGAAAAACTGTTTTTT. Its protein product is CAWTQTGGSEKLFF.